The 10 T cell receptor beta chains listed next were all sequenced from one sample in a study of radiation and T cells in renal cell carcinoma (dated by TCRdb to about 2020). The method behind the library was the immunoSEQ multiplex PCR assay. The immuneACCESS repertoire file appears here via TCRdb, limited to in-frame rearrangements. These files lack a portion of the clones; in checked studies, under half of the deficit traces to unresolved V genes, and the cause of the others is not known. The sample has approximately 14,000 clones on record, 50% to 75% of them singletons. The ten largest make up roughly 26% of the sample. Sample time point, as interpreted from the label and publication: tumor resected at nephrectomy. Interpreted using the paper, the treatment or condition label stands for: 15 Gy SBRT to primary tumor, nephrectomy 4 weeks later. This specimen consisted of tumor tissue, obtained from a patient whose treatment included radiotherapy and nephrectomy. Receptors originate from a woman in her sixties or seventies with renal cell carcinoma.

This clone was counted only a few times. The V call is TRBV7-2, the J call TRBJ2-1; D call uncertain. Germline CDR1 is SGHTA and CDR2 is FQGNSA. The CDR3 spans 12 residues. V was cut by 5 bases and J by 2 bases, with 4 bases left in between. The CDR3 DNA follows: TGTGCCAGCAGCGGACCCTACAATGAGCAGTTCTTC. Its translation is CASSGPYNEQFF.

This chain connects TRBV7-9 to TRBJ2-7, with D unresolved. Trimming removed 5 bases from V and 6 bases from J, with 20 bases in between. Germline V gene sequence: CDR1 SEHNR, CDR2 FQNEAQ (reference sequence). This CDR3 is built from 15 residues. CDR3: CASSTTRRARREQYF. In DNA, the CDR3 is TGTGCCAGCAGCACCACCCGGCGAGCCCGGCGCGAGCAGTACTTC.

This chain links TRBV5-1 with TRBJ1-3, with 7 bases that match TRBD1. The CDR3 consists of 15 residues. CDR1 is SGHRS, CDR2 YFSETQ, per germline. With 0 bases clipped from V and 4 bases from J, the junction kept 4 bases outside the gene matches. The CDR3 DNA is TGCGCCAGCAGCTTGGCCGGGACAGTCGGAAACACCATATATTTT. Translating it yields CASSLAGTVGNTIYF.

J is TRBJ2-5 and V is TRBV4-2; 8 bases are shared with TRBD2. The germline V gene encodes CDR1 LGHNA and CDR2 YNFKEQ. With 0 bases clipped from V and 1 base from J, the junction kept 4 bases outside the gene matches. This CDR3 contains 16 residues. CDR3 residues: CASSQDGRGIQETQYF. CDR3 in DNA: TGTGCCAGCAGCCAAGACGGGAGGGGGATCCAAGAGACCCAGTACTTC.

This CDR3 reads CASSPPYRFEAFF. The CDR3 bases are TGTGCCAGCTCACCACCTTACCGTTTTGAAGCTTTCTTT. This chain links TRBV18 with TRBJ1-1; D is unclear. The germline gives CDR1 KGHSH, CDR2 LQKENI. The CDR3 has 13 residues. Between the trimmed V and J ends, which lost 0 bases and 7 bases, there was a span of 9 bases.

The V call is TRBV19, the J call TRBJ2-6; TRBD1 matches at 8 bases. The CDR3 has 21 residues. V gave up 0 bases and J gave up 1 base; unmatched junction bases: 14. The germline V gene encodes CDR1 LNHDA and CDR2 SQIVND (reference sequence). CDR3 region: CASSIESAGTGGWSGANVLTF. In DNA form, the CDR3 reads TGTGCCAGTAGTATAGAGAGTGCCGGAACAGGGGGATGGTCTGGGGCCAACGTCCTGACTTTC.

In this sample, this clone is medium-sized (0.01 to 0.1%). The chain recombines TRBV4-2 with TRBJ1-1; a possible D gene is TRBD1 (5 bases). The germline gives CDR1 LGHNA, CDR2 YNFKEQ. The CDR3 covers 13 residues. Trimming pared 3 bases from V and 1 base from J, leaving 6 bases between. CDR3 residues: CASSQDTNTEAFF. The CDR3 nucleotides read TGTGCCAGCAGCCAGGACACGAACACTGAAGCTTTCTTT.

This clone came up a few times. V is TRBV25-1 and J is TRBJ1-1; D is unresolved. V was clipped by 7 bases and J by 3 bases, with 9 bases between them. Germline V gene data show CDR1 as MGHDK and CDR2 as SYGVNS. The CDR3 is 12 residues long. The CDR3 sequence is CASTIGDTEAFF. The CDR3 nucleotides are TGTGCCAGCACCATCGGGGACACTGAAGCTTTCTTT.

This rearrangement joins TRBV5-1 to TRBJ2-1; perhaps D is TRBD1 or TRBD2 (6 bases each). Germline CDR1 reads SGHRS; CDR2 reads YFSETQ. CDR3 length equals 15 residues. The germline V and J ends were trimmed by 0 bases and 6 bases, with 13 bases remaining between them. The CDR3 region is CASSLVTGGSNEQFF. Written as DNA, the CDR3 is TGCGCCAGCAGCTTGGTAACCGGGGGCTCCAATGAGCAGTTCTTC.

J is TRBJ1-4 and V is TRBV7-8; TRBD1 is a possible D gene (6 bases). The V gene's germline CDR1 is SGHVS and CDR2 FQNEAQ. The CDR3 contains 18 residues. Trimming took 3 bases from V and 1 from J, leaving 18 bases between them. CDR3 sequence: CASSFTGFQWGTNEKLFF. In DNA form, the CDR3 reads TGTGCCAGCAGCTTTACAGGGTTCCAATGGGGAACTAATGAAAAACTGTTTTTT.